This TCR beta chain was recovered during a study of T cell responses to AZD1222 COVID-19 vaccine. Study findings and constraints: White British donors predominated, females outnumbered males, and clonal diversity was possibly underestimated. Among AZD1222 vaccinees, only five or six were seropositive at baseline. Sampling that yielded the repertoires occurred only after the peak T cell response.

V was pared by 4 bases and J by 9 bases, with 15 bases between. The CDR3 length is 13 residues. Germline V gene data show CDR1 as SEHNR and CDR2 as FQNEAQ (reference sequence). Remarks on this clone: Its target is unknown.

Sequencing was performed with immunoSEQ multiplex PCR; in TCRdb, only in-frame clones are kept and a portion is missing. The sample carries around 75,000 clones, around 89% recorded once. The clonotype originates from an adult who received the MenACWY meningococcal vaccine as a control. The source material was peripheral blood, sampled 28 days after the second dose of the MenACWY control vaccine. The chain employs TRBV7-9 and TRBJ1-1; D possibly corresponds to TRBD1 (5 bases). In nucleotides, the CDR3 is TGTGCCAGCAGCTCGGCCGGGGGTCAAAAAGCTTTCTTT. Its translation: CASSSAGGQKAFF.